The clone carrying this T cell receptor (beta chain) was detected a few times. Antigen unknown. The record originates from a study of CD8 T cells in ankylosing spondylitis. Points from the study as a whole: Apparently characteristic of ankylosing spondylitis blood was a TCR beta motif (about eight highly homologous variants). Clones that were linked to disease were CD8+ and were relatively rare in peripheral blood.

Trimming shortened V by 5 bases and J by 0 bases, and 14 bases separated the two germline ends. The CDR3 spans 15 residues. Germline V gene sequence: CDR1 SEHNR, CDR2 FQNEAQ (reference sequence). One entry per CDR3 protein, called by TCRdb with MiXCR from the 5' RACE reads. The table lists roughly 220,000 distinct CDR3 sequences, around 20% of them singletons. The genes are TRBV7-9 and TRBJ2-7, with unresolved D. The sequence was obtained from a male donor with ankylosing spondylitis. The sequenced sample was blood, either unsorted or a sorted T cell fraction (not recorded which). The CDR3 coding sequence is TGTGCCAGCAGCCCCGGCTTAGACACCTCCTACGAGCAGTACTTC. It codes for CASSPGLDTSYEQYF.